This TCR beta chain was sequenced during a study of early T cells in non-severe SARS-CoV-2 infection. Study-level information: Investigators sequenced bulk RNA drawn from unsorted whole blood, and chains remained unpaired.

The length of the CDR3 is 12 residues. The V and J ends lost 3 bases and 5 bases respectively, with 6 bases between them. Germline CDR1 reads SGHDT; CDR2 reads YYEEEE. TCRdb redid the calling of the 5' RACE reads with MiXCR, one entry per CDR3 protein. The table includes around 67,000 distinct CDR3 sequences, roughly 11% detected once. This clonotype occurred a few times. The chain uses TRBV5-6 and TRBJ2-1, with unresolved D. This material consisted of whole blood, taken at baseline. This clonotype originated in an adult who was a healthcare worker with PCR-confirmed SARS-CoV-2 infection or an uninfected control (not recorded which). This chain's CDR3 is CASSSLNNEQFF. The CDR3 nucleotides read TGTGCCAGCAGCTCTTTGAACAATGAGCAGTTCTTC.